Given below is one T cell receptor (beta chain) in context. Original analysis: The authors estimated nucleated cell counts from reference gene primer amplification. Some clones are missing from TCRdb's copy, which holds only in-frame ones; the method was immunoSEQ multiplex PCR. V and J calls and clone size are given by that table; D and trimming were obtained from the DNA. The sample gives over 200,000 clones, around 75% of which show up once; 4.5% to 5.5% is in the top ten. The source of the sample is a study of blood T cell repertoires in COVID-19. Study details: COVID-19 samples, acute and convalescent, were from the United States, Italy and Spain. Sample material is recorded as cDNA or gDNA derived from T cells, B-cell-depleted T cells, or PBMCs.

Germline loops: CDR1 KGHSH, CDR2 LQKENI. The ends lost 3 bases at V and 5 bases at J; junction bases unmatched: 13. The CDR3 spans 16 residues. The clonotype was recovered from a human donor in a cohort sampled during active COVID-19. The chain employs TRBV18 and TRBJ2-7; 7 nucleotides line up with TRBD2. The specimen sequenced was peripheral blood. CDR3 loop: CASSPLAGGSPHEQYF. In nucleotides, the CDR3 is TGTGCCAGCTCACCCTTAGCCGGCGGGAGCCCCCACGAGCAGTACTTC.